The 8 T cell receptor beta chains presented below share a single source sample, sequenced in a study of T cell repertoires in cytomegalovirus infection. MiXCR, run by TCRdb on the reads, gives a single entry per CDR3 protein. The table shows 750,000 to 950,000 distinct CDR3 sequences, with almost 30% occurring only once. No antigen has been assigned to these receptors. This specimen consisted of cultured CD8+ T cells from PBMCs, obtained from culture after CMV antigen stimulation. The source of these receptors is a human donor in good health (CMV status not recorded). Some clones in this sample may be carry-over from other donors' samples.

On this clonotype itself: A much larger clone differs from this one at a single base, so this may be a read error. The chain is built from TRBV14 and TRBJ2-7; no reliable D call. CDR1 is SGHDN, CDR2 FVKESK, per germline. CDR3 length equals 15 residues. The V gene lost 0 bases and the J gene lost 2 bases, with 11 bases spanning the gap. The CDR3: CASSQDNGRTYEQYV. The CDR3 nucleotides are TGTGCCAGCAGCCAAGATAATGGCAGGACCTACGAGCAGTACGTC.

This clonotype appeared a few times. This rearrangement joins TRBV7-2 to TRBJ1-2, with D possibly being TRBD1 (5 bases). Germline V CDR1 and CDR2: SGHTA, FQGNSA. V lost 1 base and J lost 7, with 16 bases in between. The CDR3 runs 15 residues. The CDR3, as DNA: TGTGCCAGCAGCTTAGATCAGGGACGGGTGGGTGGCTACACCTTC. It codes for CASSLDQGRVGGYTF.

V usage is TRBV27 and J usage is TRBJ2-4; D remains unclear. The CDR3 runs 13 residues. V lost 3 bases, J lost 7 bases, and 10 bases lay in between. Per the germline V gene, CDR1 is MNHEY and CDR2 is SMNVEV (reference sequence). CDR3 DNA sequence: TGTGCCAGCAGTTTTTTATCTGAGAACATTCAGTACTTC. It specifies CASSFLSENIQYF.

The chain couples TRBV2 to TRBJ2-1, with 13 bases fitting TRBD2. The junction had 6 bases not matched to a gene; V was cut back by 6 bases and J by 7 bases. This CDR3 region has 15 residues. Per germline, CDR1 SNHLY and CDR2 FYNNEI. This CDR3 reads CASSGLAGAMNEQFF. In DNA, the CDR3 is TGTGCCAGCAGCGGACTAGCGGGGGCTATGAATGAGCAGTTCTTC. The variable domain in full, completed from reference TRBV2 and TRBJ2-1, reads EPEVTQTPSHQVTQMGQEVILRCVPISNHLYFYWYRQILGQKVEFLVSFYNNEISEKSEIFDDQFSVERPDGSNFTLKIRSTKLEDSAMYFCASSGLAGAMNEQFFGPGTRLTVL.

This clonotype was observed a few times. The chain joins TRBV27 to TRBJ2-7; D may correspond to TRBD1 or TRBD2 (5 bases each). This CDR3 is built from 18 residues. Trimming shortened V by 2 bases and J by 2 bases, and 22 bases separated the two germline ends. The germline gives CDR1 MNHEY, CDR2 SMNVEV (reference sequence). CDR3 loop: CASSLLNTGTTETYEQYF. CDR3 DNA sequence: TGTGCCAGCAGTTTACTGAACACCGGGACGACGGAAACCTACGAGCAGTACTTC.

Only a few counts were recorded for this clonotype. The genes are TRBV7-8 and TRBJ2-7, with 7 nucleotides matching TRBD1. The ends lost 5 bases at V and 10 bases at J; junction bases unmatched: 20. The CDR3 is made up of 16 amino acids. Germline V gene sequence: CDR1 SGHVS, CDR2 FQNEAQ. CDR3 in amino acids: CASSPQSGQNFEVQYV. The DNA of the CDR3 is TGTGCCAGCAGCCCCCAATCGGGACAGAATTTTGAAGTACAGTACGTC.

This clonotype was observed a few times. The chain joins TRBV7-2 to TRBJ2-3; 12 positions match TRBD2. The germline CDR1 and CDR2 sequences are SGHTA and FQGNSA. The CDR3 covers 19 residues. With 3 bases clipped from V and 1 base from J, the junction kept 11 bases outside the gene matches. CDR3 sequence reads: CASSFAASGGAFGTDTQYF. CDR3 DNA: TGTGCCAGCAGCTTCGCCGCTAGCGGGGGGGCCTTTGGCACAGATACGCAGTATTTT.

The CDR3 loop is CASSAGQALHF. The CDR3 nucleotides read TGTGCCAGCAGTGCGGGACAGGCTCTCCACTTT. V gene TRBV27 combines with J gene TRBJ1-6, with 8 positions matching TRBD1. The CDR3 runs 11 residues. Germline V gene data show CDR1 as MNHEY and CDR2 as SMNVEV (reference sequence). V trimming: 5 bases; J trimming: 16 bases; junction bases outside the gene matches: 4.